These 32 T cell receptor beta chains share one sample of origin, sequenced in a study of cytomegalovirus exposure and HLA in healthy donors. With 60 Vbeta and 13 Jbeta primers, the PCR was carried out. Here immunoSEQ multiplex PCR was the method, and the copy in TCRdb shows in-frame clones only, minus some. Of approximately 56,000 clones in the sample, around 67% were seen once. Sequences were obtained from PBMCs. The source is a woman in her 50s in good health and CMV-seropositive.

The CDR3 sequence: CASRFRDRGHSNTEAFF. The CDR3 DNA sequence: TGTGCCAGTCGGTTCCGGGACAGGGGGCACTCAAACACTGAAGCTTTCTTT. The V call is TRBV19, the J call TRBJ1-1; 12 nucleotides line up with TRBD1. CDR1 and CDR2 from the germline V gene are LNHDA and SQIVND (reference sequence). Trimming removed 8 bases from V and 2 bases from J; junction bases left unmatched: 12. The CDR3 is 17 amino acids.

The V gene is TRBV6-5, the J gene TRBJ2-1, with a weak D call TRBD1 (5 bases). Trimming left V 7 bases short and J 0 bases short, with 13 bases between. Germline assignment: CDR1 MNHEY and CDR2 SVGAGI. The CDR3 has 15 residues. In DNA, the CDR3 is TGTGCCAGCACCCGCGTGGGGCTCTCCTACAATGAGCAGTTCTTC. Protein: CASTRVGLSYNEQFF.

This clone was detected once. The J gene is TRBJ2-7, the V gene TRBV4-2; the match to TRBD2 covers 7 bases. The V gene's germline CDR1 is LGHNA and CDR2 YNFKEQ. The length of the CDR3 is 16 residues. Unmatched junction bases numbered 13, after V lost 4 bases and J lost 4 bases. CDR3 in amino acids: CASSPREAGEYYEQYF. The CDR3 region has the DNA TGTGCCAGCAGCCCGCGTGAGGCGGGAGAATATTACGAGCAGTACTTC.

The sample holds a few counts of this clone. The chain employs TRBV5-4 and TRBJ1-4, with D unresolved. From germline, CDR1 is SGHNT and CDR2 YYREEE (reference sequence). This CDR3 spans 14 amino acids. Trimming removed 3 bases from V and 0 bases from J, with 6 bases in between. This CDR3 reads CASSSGATNEKLFF. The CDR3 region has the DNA TGTGCCAGCAGCTCCGGTGCAACTAATGAAAAACTGTTTTTT.

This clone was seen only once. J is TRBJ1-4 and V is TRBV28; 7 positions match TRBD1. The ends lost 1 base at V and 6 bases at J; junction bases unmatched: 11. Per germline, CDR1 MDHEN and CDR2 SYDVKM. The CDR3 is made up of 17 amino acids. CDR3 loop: CASSLSGPGQGDEKLFF. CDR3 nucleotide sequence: TGTGCCAGCAGTTTATCGGGTCCAGGCCAGGGGGATGAAAAACTGTTTTTT.

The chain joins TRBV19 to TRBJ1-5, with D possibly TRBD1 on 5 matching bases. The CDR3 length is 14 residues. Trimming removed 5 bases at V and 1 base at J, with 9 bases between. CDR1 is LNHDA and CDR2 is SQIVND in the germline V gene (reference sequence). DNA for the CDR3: TGTGCCAGTAGTTACAGGATAAGCAATCAGCCCCAGCATTTT. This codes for CASSYRISNQPQHF.

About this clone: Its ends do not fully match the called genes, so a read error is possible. The CDR3 loop is CASSEEGGLYYNEQFF. Written as DNA, the CDR3 is TGTGCCAGCAGCGAAGAAGGCGGACTTTACTACAATGAGCAGTTCTTC. This chain connects TRBV4-2 to TRBJ2-1, with D perhaps TRBD2 (5 bases). Germline assignment: CDR1 LGHNA and CDR2 YNFKEQ. This CDR3 has 16 residues.

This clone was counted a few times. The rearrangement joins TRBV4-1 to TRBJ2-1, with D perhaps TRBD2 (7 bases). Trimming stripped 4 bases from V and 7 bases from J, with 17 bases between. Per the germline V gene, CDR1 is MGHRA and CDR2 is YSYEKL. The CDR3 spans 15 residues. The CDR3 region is CASSLGGRGTNEQFF. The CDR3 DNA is TGCGCCAGCAGCCTAGGGGGGCGGGGGACGAATGAGCAGTTCTTC.

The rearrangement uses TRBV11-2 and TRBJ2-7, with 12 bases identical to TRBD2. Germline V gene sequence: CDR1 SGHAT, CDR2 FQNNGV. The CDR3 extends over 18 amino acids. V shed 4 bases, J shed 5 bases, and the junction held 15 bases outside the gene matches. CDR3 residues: CASSSEGSLAGGPHEQYF. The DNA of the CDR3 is TGTGCCAGCAGCTCCGAGGGGTCTCTAGCGGGAGGGCCTCACGAGCAGTACTTC.

The chain's CDR3 is CASSDGTGTYEQYF. The CDR3 region has the DNA TGCGCCAGCAGTGACGGGACAGGGACGTACGAGCAGTACTTC. The V gene is TRBV10-2, the J gene TRBJ2-7; 9 bases are shared with TRBD1. V shed 3 bases and J 4 bases; nucleotides not matched to a gene: 4. Germline V lookup: CDR1 WSHSY, CDR2 SAAADI. This CDR3 spans 14 amino acids.

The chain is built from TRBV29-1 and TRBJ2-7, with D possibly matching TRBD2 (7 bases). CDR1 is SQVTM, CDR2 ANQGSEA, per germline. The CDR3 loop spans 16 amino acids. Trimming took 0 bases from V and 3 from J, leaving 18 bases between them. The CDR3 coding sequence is TGCAGCGTTGAAGATTCGGGGAGGGGGGGGTTCTACGAGCAGTACTTC. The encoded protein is CSVEDSGRGGFYEQYF.

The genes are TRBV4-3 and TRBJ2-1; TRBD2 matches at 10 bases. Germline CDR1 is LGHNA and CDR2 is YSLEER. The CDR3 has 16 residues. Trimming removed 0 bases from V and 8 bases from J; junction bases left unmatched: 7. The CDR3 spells CASSQDLLAGEDEQFF. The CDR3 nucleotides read TGCGCCAGCAGCCAAGATCTGCTAGCGGGAGAGGATGAGCAGTTCTTC.

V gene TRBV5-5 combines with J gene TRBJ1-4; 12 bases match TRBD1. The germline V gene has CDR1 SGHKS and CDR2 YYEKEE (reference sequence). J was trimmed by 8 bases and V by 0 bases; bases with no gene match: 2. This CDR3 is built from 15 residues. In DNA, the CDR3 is TGTGCCAGCAGCTTGGTGGGACAGGGGGCCGAAAAACTGTTTTTT. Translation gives CASSLVGQGAEKLFF.

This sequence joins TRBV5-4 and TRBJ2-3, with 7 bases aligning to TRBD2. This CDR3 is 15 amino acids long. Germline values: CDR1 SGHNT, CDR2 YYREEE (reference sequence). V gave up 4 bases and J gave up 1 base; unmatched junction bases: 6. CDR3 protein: CASSPLRGGTDTQYF. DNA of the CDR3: TGTGCCAGCAGCCCCCTTCGGGGGGGCACAGATACGCAGTATTTT. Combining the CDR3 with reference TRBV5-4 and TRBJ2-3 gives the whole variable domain ETGVTQSPTHLIKTRGQQVTLRCSSQSGHNTVSWYQQALGQGPQFIFQYYREEENGRGNFPPRFSGLQFPNYSSELNVNALELDDSALYLCASSPLRGGTDTQYFGPGTRLTVL.

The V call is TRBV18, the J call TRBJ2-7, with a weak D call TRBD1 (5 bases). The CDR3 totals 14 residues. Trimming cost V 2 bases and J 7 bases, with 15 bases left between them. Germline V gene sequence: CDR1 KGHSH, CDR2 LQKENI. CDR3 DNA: TGTGCCAGCTCACCAGACAGTTCCCTTTGGGAGCAGTACTTC. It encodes CASSPDSSLWEQYF.

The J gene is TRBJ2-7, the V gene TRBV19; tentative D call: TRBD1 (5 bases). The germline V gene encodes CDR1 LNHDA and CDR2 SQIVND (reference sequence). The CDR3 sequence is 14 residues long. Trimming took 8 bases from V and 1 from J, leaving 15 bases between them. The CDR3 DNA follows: TGTGCCAGTTCCGGTCAAGGGGCATCCTACGAGCAGTACTTC. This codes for CASSGQGASYEQYF.

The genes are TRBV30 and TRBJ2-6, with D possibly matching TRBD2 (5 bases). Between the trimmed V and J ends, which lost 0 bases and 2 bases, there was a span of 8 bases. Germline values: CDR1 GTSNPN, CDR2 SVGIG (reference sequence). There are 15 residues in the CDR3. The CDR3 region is CAWSVLGAGANVLTF. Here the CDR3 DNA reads TGTGCCTGGAGTGTACTAGGTGCTGGGGCCAACGTCCTGACTTTC.

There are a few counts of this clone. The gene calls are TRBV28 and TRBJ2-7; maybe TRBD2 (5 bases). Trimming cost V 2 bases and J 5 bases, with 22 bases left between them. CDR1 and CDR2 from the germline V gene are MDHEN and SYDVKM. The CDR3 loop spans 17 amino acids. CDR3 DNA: TGTGCCAGCAGTTTACCTAGGGAGAGGGAACTGTCCCACGAGCAGTACTTC. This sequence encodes CASSLPRERELSHEQYF.

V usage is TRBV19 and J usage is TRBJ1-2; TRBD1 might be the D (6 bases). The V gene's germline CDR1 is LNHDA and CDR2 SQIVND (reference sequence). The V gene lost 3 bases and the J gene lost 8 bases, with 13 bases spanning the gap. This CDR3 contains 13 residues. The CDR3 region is CASSMVGGDGYTF. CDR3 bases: TGTGCCAGTAGTATGGTTGGGGGCGACGGCTACACCTTC.

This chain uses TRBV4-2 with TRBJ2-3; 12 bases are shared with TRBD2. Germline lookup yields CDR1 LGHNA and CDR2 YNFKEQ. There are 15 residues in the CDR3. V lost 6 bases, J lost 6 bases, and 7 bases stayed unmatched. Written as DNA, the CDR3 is TGTGCCAGCAGTCTTACTAGCGGGAGGTCGGATACGCAGTATTTT. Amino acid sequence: CASSLTSGRSDTQYF.

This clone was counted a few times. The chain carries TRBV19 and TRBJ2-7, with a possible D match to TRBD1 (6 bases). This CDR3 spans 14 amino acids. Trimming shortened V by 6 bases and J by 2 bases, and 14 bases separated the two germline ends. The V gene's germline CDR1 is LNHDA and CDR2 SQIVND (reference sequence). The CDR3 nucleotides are TGTGCCAGTAGGGCACAGGGTAATACCTACGAGCAGTACTTC. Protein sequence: CASRAQGNTYEQYF.

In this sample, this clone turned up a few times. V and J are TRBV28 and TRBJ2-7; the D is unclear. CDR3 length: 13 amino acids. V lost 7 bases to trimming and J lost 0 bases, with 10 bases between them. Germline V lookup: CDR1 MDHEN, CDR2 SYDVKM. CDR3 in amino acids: CASKPPSSYEQYF. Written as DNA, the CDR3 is TGTGCCAGCAAACCCCCGAGCTCCTACGAGCAGTACTTC.

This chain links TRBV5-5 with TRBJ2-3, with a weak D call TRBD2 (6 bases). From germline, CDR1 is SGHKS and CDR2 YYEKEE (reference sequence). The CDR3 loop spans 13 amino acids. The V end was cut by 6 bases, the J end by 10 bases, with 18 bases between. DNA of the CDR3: TGTGCCAGCACTTGGGACTTAAATGAGGCGCAGTATTTT. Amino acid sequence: CASTWDLNEAQYF.

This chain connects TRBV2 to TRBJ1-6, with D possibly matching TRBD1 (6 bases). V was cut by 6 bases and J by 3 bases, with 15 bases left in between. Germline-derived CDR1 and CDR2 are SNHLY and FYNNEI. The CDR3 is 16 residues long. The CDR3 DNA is TGTGCCAGCAGCGCCAACAGGGTTCTCTATAATTCACCCCTCCACTTT. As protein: CASSANRVLYNSPLHF. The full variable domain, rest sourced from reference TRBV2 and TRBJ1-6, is EPEVTQTPSHQVTQMGQEVILRCVPISNHLYFYWYRQILGQKVEFLVSFYNNEISEKSEIFDDQFSVERPDGSNFTLKIRSTKLEDSAMYFCASSANRVLYNSPLHFGNGTRLTVT.

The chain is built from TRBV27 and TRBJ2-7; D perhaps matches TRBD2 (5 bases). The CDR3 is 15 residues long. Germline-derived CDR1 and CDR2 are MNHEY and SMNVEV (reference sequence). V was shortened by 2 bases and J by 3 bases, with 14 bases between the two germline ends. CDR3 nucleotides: TGTGCCAGCAGTTTACAAGGAGGACTTTTCTACGAGCAGTACTTC. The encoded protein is CASSLQGGLFYEQYF.

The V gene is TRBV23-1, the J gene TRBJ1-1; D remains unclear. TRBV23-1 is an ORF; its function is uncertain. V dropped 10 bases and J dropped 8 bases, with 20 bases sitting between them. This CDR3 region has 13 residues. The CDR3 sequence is CANILARLEEAFF. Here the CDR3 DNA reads TGCGCCAACATCTTGGCCCGACTAGAAGAAGCTTTCTTT.

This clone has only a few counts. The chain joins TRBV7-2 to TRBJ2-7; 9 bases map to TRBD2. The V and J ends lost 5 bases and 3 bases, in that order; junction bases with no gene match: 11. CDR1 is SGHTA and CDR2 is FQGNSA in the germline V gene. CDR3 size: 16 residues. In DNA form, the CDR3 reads TGTGCCAGCAGCGGCGGGGGAGCGGGAGGATTCTACGAGCAGTACTTC. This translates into CASSGGGAGGFYEQYF.

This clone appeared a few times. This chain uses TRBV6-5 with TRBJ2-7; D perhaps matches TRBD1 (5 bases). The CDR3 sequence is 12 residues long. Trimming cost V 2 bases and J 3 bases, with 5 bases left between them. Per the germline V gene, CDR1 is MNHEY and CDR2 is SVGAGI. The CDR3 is CASSYDSYEQYF. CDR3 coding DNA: TGTGCCAGCAGTTACGACAGCTACGAGCAGTACTTC.

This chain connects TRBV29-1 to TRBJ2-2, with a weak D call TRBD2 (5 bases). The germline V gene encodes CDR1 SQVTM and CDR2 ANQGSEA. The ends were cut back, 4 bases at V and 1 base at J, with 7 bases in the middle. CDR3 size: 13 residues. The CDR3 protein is CSVGRGNTGELFF. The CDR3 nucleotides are TGCAGCGTTGGCCGGGGGAACACCGGGGAGCTGTTTTTT.

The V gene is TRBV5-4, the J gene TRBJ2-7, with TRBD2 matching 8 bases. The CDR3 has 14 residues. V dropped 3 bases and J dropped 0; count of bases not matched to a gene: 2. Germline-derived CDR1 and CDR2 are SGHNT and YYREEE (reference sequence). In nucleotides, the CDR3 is TGTGCCAGCAGCTCCGGGACTAGCTCCTACGAGCAGTACTTC. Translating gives CASSSGTSSYEQYF.

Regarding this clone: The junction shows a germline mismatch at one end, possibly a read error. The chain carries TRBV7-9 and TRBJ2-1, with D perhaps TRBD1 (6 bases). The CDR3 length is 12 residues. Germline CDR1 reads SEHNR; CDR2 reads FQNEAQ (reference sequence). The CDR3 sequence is CTSSETGLEQFF. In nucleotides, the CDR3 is TGTACCAGCAGCGAGACAGGACTTGAGCAGTTCTTC.

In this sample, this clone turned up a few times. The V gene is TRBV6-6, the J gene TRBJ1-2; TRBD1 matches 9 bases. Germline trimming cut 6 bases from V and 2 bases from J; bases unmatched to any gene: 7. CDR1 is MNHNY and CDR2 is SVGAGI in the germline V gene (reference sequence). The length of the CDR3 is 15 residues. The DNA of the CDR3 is TGTGCCAGCAGCGCACGACAGGGGGACAACTATGGCTACACCTTC. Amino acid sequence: CASSARQGDNYGYTF.